Reported below is one T cell receptor beta chain. Its recognized antigen is unknown. Base qualities are not at hand, and no much larger clone is one base apart. The cohort comprised some 700 healthy bone marrow donors. At the time of sampling, all cohort members were nominally healthy, though unrecorded immune exposures were likely present. The donor tested CMV seropositive, placing the donor among the approximately 290 seropositive members of the cohort. A peripheral blood sample was provided by each donor, and peripheral blood mononuclear cells were used for TCR beta sequencing. Genomic DNA was extracted from the blood cell samples with the Qiagen DNeasy Blood Extraction Kit. Library creation used the immunoSEQ multiplex PCR assay. The multiplex PCR relied on a mix of 60 forward primers for TCR Vbeta segments and 13 reverse primers for TCR Jbeta segments. Amplification of the CDR3 region of rearranged TCR beta genes was performed with a multiplex PCR assay on genomic DNA. The Illumina HiSeq System was used to sequence the amplified TCR beta libraries as 87-base-pair reads. On the authors' methods: In a later analysis, roughly 80 million unique TCR beta chains were counted across the 666 repertoires, and approximately 11 million of these chains were shared by at least two donors. Raw reads were error-corrected and collapsed into unique sequences with a nearest-neighbor algorithm that merged closely related sequences to remove PCR and sequencing errors. CDR3 sequences were aligned to IMGT reference sequences to assign V, D and J gene segments. For a sequence to be retained, at least a six-nucleotide match to both a V gene segment and a J gene segment was required. Rearrangements were classified as productive when the CDR3 lacked stop codons and remained in frame with V and J, and all other rearrangements were classified as non-productive. Following IMGT convention, CDR3 was defined as the stretch from the second conserved V-encoded cysteine up to the conserved J-encoded phenylalanine. The earlier analysis of approximately 500 of the donors excluded sequences that lacked an unambiguous match to a single V gene segment. In an earlier analysis of a few hundred of the donors, V segments were called functional above 56.7% productive rearrangements and were called segregating when the between-donor standard deviation exceeded 5%. To diagnose cytomegalovirus status from the catalog of TCR beta chain sequences, a statistical classification framework was built. V and J gene assignment, in a later analysis, came from comparing TCR nucleotide sequences with IMGT/GENE-DB human TR gene sequences. The TCRdist pipeline was used in a later analysis to assign CDR3 sequences and most-parsimonious VDJ recombination scenarios. In a later analysis, each TCR beta chain was defined by its CDR3 amino acid sequence together with its V-gene family, and reads without a unique V-gene family were excluded. A later analysis removed 500 to 650 highly shared, low-generation-probability nucleotide sequences to deal with suspected cross-contamination and a sequencing artifact. A later analysis calculated a clonal expansion index for each public chain from normalized within-repertoire ranks of inferred template counts. Generation probabilities in a later analysis came from a VDJ recombination model fitted to out-of-frame rearrangements, and those results were checked against IGoR. In a later analysis, TCR-TCR, TCR-HLA and TCR-CMV co-occurrence was scored with hypergeometric tests, and a repertoire-size bias correction was applied to TCR pairs. False discovery rates were estimated in a later analysis by permuting HLA or CMV assignments 20 times. In a later analysis, co-occurring TCRs were grouped with DBSCAN, and TCRdist sequence similarity was added when clustering was performed within HLA-allele-positive subsets. Co-occurrence clustering excluded repertoires with fewer than 30,000 or more than 120,000 public chains, plus five with anomalous nucleotide sharing. TCRdb re-hosts the immuneACCESS table, in-frame sequences only. Its copies lack some clones; in the studies checked, an unresolved V gene accounts for under half of them, and the cause for the rest is not known. V, J and clone size derive from that table, while D and trimming were established from the DNA sequence. Present in this sample are 150,000 to 200,000 clones, roughly 80% of which were seen just once. About 3.8% of the sample comes from the top ten.

V and J are trimmed by 8 bases and 5 bases, and the gene matches miss 7 bases of the junction. The CDR3, cysteine through phenylalanine, is 14 amino acids long. Only CDR3 DNA is held: 42 bases, read in frame from base 1. From a lookup of the germline V gene (reference sequence), CDR1 and CDR2 are LNHDA and SQIVND. These data are taken from a study of cytomegalovirus exposure and HLA in healthy donors (dated by TCRdb to 2016 to 2017). Background on the whole study: According to an earlier analysis of 550 to 700 of the donors, about 179 million T cells yielded roughly 100 million unique TCR beta sequences and about 300 Gb of sequence data. An early release covering roughly 600 HLA-typed donors comprised roughly 300 gigabases of sequencing data and around 80 million unique TCR sequences. Of the 300 to 450 genotyped donors, 75% to 85% were placed in the genetic ancestry cluster associated with self-reported Caucasian donors. The study was designed to test whether signatures of past pathogen exposure could be identified by cataloging public T cell receptors. The T cell repertoires of around 670 subjects were profiled by immunosequencing and related to cytomegalovirus serostatus. Besides the first cohort of approximately 670 subjects, a separate validation cohort made up of 120 or so different subjects was used. The study combined high-throughput TCR immunosequencing, statistical association of individual TCRs with disease status, and machine learning to predict cytomegalovirus infection status. In a later analysis, previously published TCR beta repertoires from 500 to 750 donors were re-analyzed and high-resolution HLA genotyping was added so that TCR occurrence patterns could be studied. In the later analysis, no new phenotypic data were used to find candidate immune exposures; instead, reliance was placed on TCR beta sequences and their occurrence across donors. An earlier analysis of around 580 of the donors used high-throughput TCR beta sequencing to judge whether each TCR beta V gene segment behaved as functional or pseudogenic. Alongside the repertoire data, information on donor age, sex, ethnicity and CMV serostatus was compiled. A later genetic analysis took genome-wide SNP genotypes for about 55% of the roughly 700 donors and used that subset as a discovery cohort. Every repertoire in the discovery cohort had been generated on one and the same sequencing platform. Both class I and class II loci were covered by HLA typing, at four-digit resolution. Typing coverage differed by locus: A, B, C, DRB1 and DQB1 were typed in about 620-630 donors, DQA1 in 500 to 550, DPA1 in around 580, and DPB1 in around 490. Several DR-DQ haplotypes were treated as single units for association and clustering because of strong linkage in the cohort. Among some 400 genotyped donors of the cohort, an average of approximately 240,000 unique TCR beta nucleotide sequences were sequenced per donor, roughly a sixth of them non-productive.

General conclusions and limits of the study: A later analysis associated 16,951 TCR beta sequences with specific HLA alleles at a false discovery rate of 0.05. A further reported finding was that TCR beta sequences accurately predicted the HLA-A and HLA-B alleles for most subjects in the first cohort. In a later analysis, most CMV-associated TCR beta chains were found to appear HLA-restricted, with HLA associations seemingly driven largely by CMV exposure. Linkage disequilibrium might explain the correlated functional status among segregating V segments, but an unknown experimental factor could not be ruled out. Only TCR beta chains were sequenced in this cohort, and the absence of alpha or paired-chain data limited detectable features. A group of highly shared sequence variants was considered likely to be a technical artifact of the sequencing pipeline. In an earlier analysis of approximately 600 of the donors, most TCR beta V segments were observed in productive rearrangements about 90% or about 30% of the time, broadly matching IMGT annotations. In a later analysis, the rate of TCR association differed among HLA loci, with DRB1 alleles having the most associated TCRs and HLA-C alleles having the fewest. Immune exposure information for the cohort was limited to CMV serostatus. V-gene and J-gene trimming of TCR beta chains was associated with a missense DCLRE1C variant in a later genetic analysis, and the association was replicated in an independent cohort. Because counts were too low, fewer than 20 rarely observed V segments, including chromosome 9 orphons, were excluded from the earlier analysis of 587 of the donors. HLA typing was unavailable for some donors at each locus, so association tests used only the typed subset. While some public TCRs were present in many individuals, most TCR sequences turned up only very rarely across donors. Cytomegalovirus status was reported to be diagnosed by the classifier with high specificity and sensitivity in both the original and validation cohorts. A few of the identified cytomegalovirus-associated TCR beta chains were confirmed in vitro to be specific for cytomegalovirus antigens. In a later analysis, HLA-associated TCR beta chains were found to be more clonally expanded and to have lower generation probabilities than equally common non-associated chains. Roughly uniform sequencing depth across donors was assumed in presence/absence analyses, although this assumption may not hold. The study gave a list of about 150 TCR beta chains associated with cytomegalovirus. According to the authors, the approach could potentially be generalized to other disease states and immunological phenotypes. Some IMGT-functional V segments, including TRBV6-2 and TRBV6-3, could not be told apart with the 87-base-pair reads, so those segments were excluded. In a later analysis, several top co-occurrence clusters were reported to appear linked to parvovirus B19, influenza, CMV and Epstein-Barr virus. According to a later genetic analysis, donors in an Asian-associated ancestry cluster had fewer N-insertions in productive TCRs than the roughly 700-donor mean. Assigning TCR associations to individual alleles was difficult when HLA alleles, especially DR and DQ, strongly co-occurred.

The sample taken for sequencing was PBMCs. This clonotype was sampled from a man in his fifties or sixties in good health and CMV-seropositive. The V gene is TRBV19 and the J gene is TRBJ2-3; TRBD1 matches 10 bases in the middle. CDR3 loop: CASAGTGEIDTQYF. The sequenced DNA: TGTGCCAGTGCTGGGACAGGGGAGATAGATACGCAGTATTTT.